The 26 T cell receptor beta chains below come from one sample, sequenced in a study of control samples from healthy donors and cancer patients. The table came from immunoSEQ multiplex PCR; TCRdb's copy has only in-frame clones and leaves some out. The data hold around 92,000 clones, with roughly four fifths observed a single time. The sample was blood. The receptors were gathered from a man aged 55-75 years in good health.

This chain links TRBV18 with TRBJ2-5, with 10 bases fitting TRBD1. J gave up 1 base and V 4 bases, and 6 bases lay outside the gene matches. This CDR3 spans 16 amino acids. CDR1 and CDR2 (germline): KGHSH, LQKENI. Here the CDR3 reads CASSRTGTGVQETQYF. The CDR3 nucleotides are TGTGCCAGCTCACGTACCGGGACAGGGGTCCAAGAGACCCAGTACTTC.

The chain has TRBV6-4 and TRBJ2-2; D gene ambiguous. Per germline, CDR1 MRHNA and CDR2 SNTAGT. Trimming took 4 bases from V and 6 from J, leaving 12 bases between them. There are 14 residues in the CDR3. The CDR3 spells CASSGGIGSGELFF. The DNA of the CDR3 is TGTGCCAGCAGTGGTGGGATCGGATCCGGGGAGCTGTTTTTT.

The rearrangement links TRBV5-1 to TRBJ2-1; TRBD1 agrees at 9 bases. V lost 5 bases, J lost 8 bases, and 11 bases stayed unmatched. Germline lookup yields CDR1 SGHRS and CDR2 YFSETQ. The CDR3 contains 15 residues. Here the CDR3 reads CASSPAGTGMYEQFF. CDR3 coding DNA: TGCGCCAGCAGTCCAGCCGGGACAGGGATGTATGAGCAGTTCTTC.

This clone has more than one count but fewer than ten. This rearrangement joins TRBV28 to TRBJ1-1; 8 bases line up with TRBD1. Germline CDR1 and CDR2: MDHEN and SYDVKM. The CDR3 totals 14 residues. J gave up 4 bases and V 5 bases, and 6 bases lay outside the gene matches. For the CDR3, the DNA is TGTGCCAGCAGTCCCCAAGACAGGGGCACTGAAGCTTTCTTT. Amino acids: CASSPQDRGTEAFF.

A few counts support this clone. The CDR3 spells CASSKTQGAVGTEAFF. DNA for the CDR3: TGTGCCAGCAGCAAGACTCAGGGGGCCGTAGGAACTGAAGCTTTCTTT. The chain recombines TRBV21-1 with TRBJ1-1; the tabulated D call, TRBD1, remains unverified against the DNA. TRBV21-1 is a pseudogene locus. The CDR3 has 16 amino acids.

The rearrangement joins TRBV18 to TRBJ1-5; D is ambiguous. The CDR3 has 13 amino acids. V shed 2 bases and J shed 3 bases, with 5 bases lying between them. From germline, CDR1 is KGHSH and CDR2 LQKENI. CDR3: CASSPGNNQPQHF. The CDR3 DNA is TGTGCCAGCTCACCAGGGAACAATCAGCCCCAGCATTTT.

The J gene is TRBJ2-1, the V gene TRBV20-1, with TRBD1 matching 7 bases. The CDR3 is made up of 10 amino acids. The V gene's germline CDR1 is DFQATT and CDR2 SNEGSKA (reference sequence). The V and J ends lost 6 bases and 14 bases, in that order; junction bases with no gene match: 7. CDR3 bases: TGCAGTGCCCCAGGACAGGCGGAGTTCTTC. The encoded protein is CSAPGQAEFF.

The chain couples TRBV27 to TRBJ1-3; D possibly corresponds to TRBD1 (6 bases). CDR3 length: 16 amino acids. Trimming left V 4 bases short and J 0 bases short, with 13 bases between. The germline V gene encodes CDR1 MNHEY and CDR2 SMNVEV (reference sequence). CDR3 sequence: CASSSLGGSSGNTIYF. CDR3 nucleotides: TGTGCCAGCAGTTCCCTAGGGGGGAGCTCTGGAAACACCATATATTTT.

The chain recombines TRBV27 with TRBJ2-1; weak D call: TRBD1 (6 bases). Between the trimmed V and J ends, which lost 3 bases and 0 bases, there was a span of 18 bases. Germline-derived CDR1 and CDR2 are MNHEY and SMNVEV (reference sequence). This CDR3 region has 18 residues. CDR3 DNA sequence: TGTGCCAGCAGTTTCATCCCTACAGGGACGAGCTCCTACAATGAGCAGTTCTTC. Translated, it gives CASSFIPTGTSSYNEQFF.

The V call is TRBV24-1, the J call TRBJ2-2; D call uncertain. CDR3 size: 15 residues. The ends were cut back, 3 bases at V and 0 bases at J, with 7 bases in the middle. Looked up from germline, CDR1 is KGHDR and CDR2 is SFDVKD. DNA for the CDR3: TGTGCCACCAGTGATCGGGCAGCGAACACCGGGGAGCTGTTTTTT. This gives the protein CATSDRAANTGELFF.

In nucleotides, the CDR3 is TGTGCCAGAAGCTATGGGACAGGGACGAATGAAAAACTGTTTTTT. Its protein is CARSYGTGTNEKLFF. V gene TRBV5-3 combines with J gene TRBJ1-4; 9 positions match TRBD1. TRBV5-3 has ORF status, its function being uncertain. CDR3 length equals 15 residues. The V gene end was trimmed by 3 bases and the J gene end by 5 bases; junction bases not matched to a gene: 5.

This clone occurred once. DNA for the CDR3: TGTGCCAGCAGCTTGGTGGGAAGAGGAGGGGAAAAACTGTTTTTT. Residues: CASSLVGRGGEKLFF. The chain recombines TRBV5-6 with TRBJ1-4, with D uncertain. This CDR3 has 15 amino acids. CDR1 is SGHDT, CDR2 YYEEEE, per germline. Trimming removed 0 bases from V and 8 bases from J, with 14 bases in between.

The chain has TRBV19 and TRBJ1-4; possible D gene TRBD1, 5 bases. V was cut by 6 bases and J by 3 bases, with 14 bases left in between. This CDR3 comprises 15 residues. CDR1 LNHDA and CDR2 SQIVND come from the germline V gene (reference sequence). The chain's CDR3 is CASRARAAANEKLFF. The CDR3 nucleotides are TGTGCCAGTAGGGCCAGGGCCGCGGCTAATGAAAAACTGTTTTTT.

V usage is TRBV29-1 and J usage is TRBJ1-1; no definite D call. CDR1 and CDR2 (germline): SQVTM, ANQGSEA. Between the trimmed V and J ends, which lost 5 bases and 5 bases, there was a span of 18 bases. The CDR3 consists of 14 residues. Here the CDR3 DNA reads TGCAGCGTTCGTGGTACGGCTACGGGGACTGAAGCTTTCTTT. It is translated as CSVRGTATGTEAFF.

The chain employs TRBV5-1 and TRBJ2-7, with 10 bases fitting TRBD2. Trimming removed 1 base from V and 4 bases from J; junction bases left unmatched: 11. CDR3 size: 17 residues. Germline V gene data show CDR1 as SGHRS and CDR2 as YFSETQ. In DNA form, the CDR3 reads TGCGCCAGCAGCTTGACTAGCGGGACCTTTATGGGGTACGAGCAGTACTTC. Encoded protein: CASSLTSGTFMGYEQYF.

V gene TRBV5-1 combines with J gene TRBJ2-1; 10 nucleotides line up with TRBD1. The V and J ends lost 4 bases and 8 bases, in that order; junction bases with no gene match: 9. The germline gives CDR1 SGHRS, CDR2 YFSETQ. This CDR3 contains 15 residues. CDR3: CASSPGTGAIDEQFF. The DNA for the CDR3 is TGCGCCAGCAGCCCGGGGACAGGGGCGATCGATGAGCAGTTCTTC.

The V and J genes are TRBV19 and TRBJ1-1; TRBD1 matches 9 bases. Germline V gene lookup returns CDR1 LNHDA and CDR2 SQIVND (reference sequence). J lost 7 bases, V lost 6 bases, and 18 bases had no gene match. The CDR3 is 17 residues long. CDR3 nucleotide sequence: TGTGCCAGTAGAAACCCGGGACAGGGCCTCGGGTCAAATGAAGCTTTCTTT. Protein: CASRNPGQGLGSNEAFF.

V usage is TRBV11-2 and J usage is TRBJ2-1, with D possibly matching TRBD2 (5 bases). Germline V gene lookup returns CDR1 SGHAT and CDR2 FQNNGV. The CDR3 length is 14 residues. V was trimmed by 4 bases and J by 8 bases, leaving 15 bases between them. The CDR3 bases are TGTGCCAGCAGCTCGGGATCCACGGTCGATGAGCAGTTCTTC. Amino acids: CASSSGSTVDEQFF.

This sequence joins TRBV11-2 and TRBJ2-2; TRBD2 matches at 13 bases. The V gene end was trimmed by 3 bases and the J gene end by 6 bases; junction bases not matched to a gene: 7. The CDR3 loop spans 17 amino acids. Germline lookup yields CDR1 SGHAT and CDR2 FQNNGV. This chain's CDR3 is CASSFGLAGVVPGELFF. The CDR3 DNA reads TGTGCCAGCAGCTTCGGACTAGCGGGAGTAGTCCCCGGGGAGCTGTTTTTT.

This clone has only a few counts. The rearrangement joins TRBV10-1 to TRBJ2-7; TRBD1 matches 9 bases. The germline gives CDR1 WNHNN, CDR2 SYGVQD (reference sequence). The junction had 2 bases not matched to a gene; V was cut back by 2 bases and J by 6 bases. The CDR3 consists of 13 residues. The CDR3 here is CASSERTGAEQYF. The CDR3 bases are TGCGCCAGCAGTGAGAGGACAGGGGCCGAGCAGTACTTC.

The chain employs TRBV3-1 (or the pseudogene TRBV3-2) and TRBJ1-2; D is uncertain. Trimming stripped 1 base from V and 8 bases from J, with 11 bases between. Germline values: CDR1 LGHDT, CDR2 YNNKEL (reference sequence). This CDR3 is 13 amino acids long. The CDR3 sequence is CASSQVSRGGYTF. Here the CDR3 DNA reads TGTGCCAGCAGCCAAGTTAGTCGGGGAGGCTACACCTTC.

This chain links TRBV5-6 with TRBJ2-7, with D perhaps given as TRBD1 or TRBD2 (6 bases each). CDR1 SGHDT and CDR2 YYEEEE come from the germline V gene. V shed 5 bases and J shed 2 bases, with 17 bases lying between them. The CDR3 has 15 residues. CDR3 region: CASRGLRDNPYEQYF. The CDR3 bases are TGTGCCAGCAGGGGACTCCGGGACAACCCCTACGAGCAGTACTTC.

This chain connects TRBV15 to TRBJ2-3; tentative D call: TRBD1 (5 bases). Germline CDR1 is LNHNV and CDR2 is YYDKDF (reference sequence). This CDR3 is 15 amino acids long. Trimming shortened V by 4 bases and J by 2 bases, and 13 bases separated the two germline ends. The CDR3 bases are TGTGCCACCAGCAAAGGGGTTCGGGCCACAGATACGCAGTATTTT. Amino acids: CATSKGVRATDTQYF.

The chain carries TRBV29-1 and TRBJ2-3; the D call may be TRBD1 or TRBD2 (6 bases each). CDR3 length: 13 residues. Germline CDR1 SQVTM, CDR2 ANQGSEA. The V gene lost 8 bases and the J gene lost 2 bases, with 14 bases spanning the gap. CDR3 residues: CSLEGDDTDTQYF. The CDR3 DNA sequence: TGCAGCTTGGAGGGGGATGACACAGATACGCAGTATTTT.

V usage is TRBV7-9 and J usage is TRBJ1-6, with 7 bases lining up with TRBD1. The CDR3 is 15 amino acids. Germline lookup yields CDR1 SEHNR and CDR2 FQNEAQ (reference sequence). V dropped 2 bases and J dropped 10; count of bases not matched to a gene: 8. The CDR3 is CASSLLGQAGSPLHF. Here the CDR3 DNA reads TGTGCCAGCAGCTTACTAGGACAGGCTGGATCACCCCTCCACTTT.

The V call is TRBV19, the J call TRBJ1-2; D is uncertain. Germline V CDR1 and CDR2: LNHDA, SQIVND (reference sequence). V lost 3 bases and J lost 1, with 6 bases in between. The CDR3 spans 13 residues. The CDR3 loop reads CASSIGINYGYTF. For the CDR3, the DNA is TGTGCCAGTAGTATTGGGATTAACTATGGCTACACCTTC.